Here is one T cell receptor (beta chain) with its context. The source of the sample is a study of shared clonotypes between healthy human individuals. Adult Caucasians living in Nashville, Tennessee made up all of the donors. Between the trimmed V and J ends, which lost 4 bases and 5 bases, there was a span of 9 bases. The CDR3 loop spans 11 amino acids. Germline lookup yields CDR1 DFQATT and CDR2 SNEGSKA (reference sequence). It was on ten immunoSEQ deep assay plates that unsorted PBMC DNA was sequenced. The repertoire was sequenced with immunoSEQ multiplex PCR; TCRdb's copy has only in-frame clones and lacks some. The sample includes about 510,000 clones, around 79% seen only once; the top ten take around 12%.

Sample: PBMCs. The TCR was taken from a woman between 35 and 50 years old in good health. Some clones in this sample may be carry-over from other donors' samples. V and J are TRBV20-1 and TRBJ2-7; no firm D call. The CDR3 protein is CSAIDLDEQYF. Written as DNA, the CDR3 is TGCAGTGCTATAGATCTCGACGAGCAGTACTTC.